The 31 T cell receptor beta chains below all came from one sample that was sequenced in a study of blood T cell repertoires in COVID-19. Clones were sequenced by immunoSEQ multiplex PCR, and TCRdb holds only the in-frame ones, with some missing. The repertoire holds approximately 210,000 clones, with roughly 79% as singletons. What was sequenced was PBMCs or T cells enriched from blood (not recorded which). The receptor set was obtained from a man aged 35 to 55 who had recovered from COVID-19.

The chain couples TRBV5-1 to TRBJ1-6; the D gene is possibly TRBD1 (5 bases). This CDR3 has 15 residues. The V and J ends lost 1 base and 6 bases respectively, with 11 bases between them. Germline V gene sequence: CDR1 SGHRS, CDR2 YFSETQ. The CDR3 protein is CASSLSRQPNSPLHF. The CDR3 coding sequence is TGCGCCAGCAGCTTGTCAAGACAGCCTAATTCACCCCTCCACTTT.

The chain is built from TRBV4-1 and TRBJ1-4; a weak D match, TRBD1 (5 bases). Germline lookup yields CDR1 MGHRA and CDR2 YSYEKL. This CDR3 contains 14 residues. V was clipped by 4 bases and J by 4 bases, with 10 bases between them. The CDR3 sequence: CASSPTEINEKLFF. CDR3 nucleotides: TGCGCCAGCAGCCCGACAGAAATTAATGAAAAACTGTTTTTT.

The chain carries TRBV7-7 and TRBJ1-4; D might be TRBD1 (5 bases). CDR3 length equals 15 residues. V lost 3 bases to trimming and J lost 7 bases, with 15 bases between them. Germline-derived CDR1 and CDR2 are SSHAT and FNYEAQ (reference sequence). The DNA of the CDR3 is TGTGCCAGCAGCTTCAGTGGGGCGGAAGGTGAAAAACTGTTTTTT. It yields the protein CASSFSGAEGEKLFF.

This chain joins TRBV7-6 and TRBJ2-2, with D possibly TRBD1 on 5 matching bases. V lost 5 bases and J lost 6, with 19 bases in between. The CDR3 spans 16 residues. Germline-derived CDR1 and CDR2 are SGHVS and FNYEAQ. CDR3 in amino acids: CASSTSLGALPGELFF. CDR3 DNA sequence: TGTGCCAGCAGCACCTCGTTAGGGGCCCTCCCCGGGGAGCTGTTTTTT.

The chain's CDR3 is CASAPGTGSNSPLHF. The CDR3 region has the DNA TGTGCCAGCGCTCCCGGGACAGGGTCTAATTCACCCCTCCACTTT. The genes are TRBV7-3 and TRBJ1-6, with 9 positions matching TRBD1. V shed 8 bases and J 6 bases; nucleotides not matched to a gene: 8. The CDR3 consists of 15 residues. Germline loops: CDR1 SGHTA, CDR2 FQGTGA.

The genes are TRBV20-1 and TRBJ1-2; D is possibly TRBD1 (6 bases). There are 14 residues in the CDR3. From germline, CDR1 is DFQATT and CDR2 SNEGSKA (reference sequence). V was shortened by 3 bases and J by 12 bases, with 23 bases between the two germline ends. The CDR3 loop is CSASLGRSGGGDTF. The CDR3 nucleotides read TGCAGTGCTAGTTTGGGCCGGTCGGGCGGGGGCGACACCTTC.

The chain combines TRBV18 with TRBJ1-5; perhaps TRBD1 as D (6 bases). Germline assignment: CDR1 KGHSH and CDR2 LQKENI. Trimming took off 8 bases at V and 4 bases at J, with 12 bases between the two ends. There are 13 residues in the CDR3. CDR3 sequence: CASRDTPNQPQHF. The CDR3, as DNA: TGTGCCAGCCGGGACACCCCGAATCAGCCCCAGCATTTT.

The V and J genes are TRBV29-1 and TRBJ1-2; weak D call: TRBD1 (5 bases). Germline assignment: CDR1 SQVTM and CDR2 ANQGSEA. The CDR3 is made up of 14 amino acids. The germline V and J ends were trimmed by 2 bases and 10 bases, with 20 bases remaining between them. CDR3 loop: CSVEPFVRAESYTF. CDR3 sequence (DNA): TGCAGCGTTGAACCCTTCGTCAGGGCGGAATCCTACACCTTC.

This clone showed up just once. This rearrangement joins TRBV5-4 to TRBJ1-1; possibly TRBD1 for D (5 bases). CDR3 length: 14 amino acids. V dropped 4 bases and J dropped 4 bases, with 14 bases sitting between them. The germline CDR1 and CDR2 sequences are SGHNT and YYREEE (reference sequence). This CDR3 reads CASSIVGGSTEAFF. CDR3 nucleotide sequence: TGTGCCAGCAGCATTGTCGGGGGTAGCACTGAAGCTTTCTTT.

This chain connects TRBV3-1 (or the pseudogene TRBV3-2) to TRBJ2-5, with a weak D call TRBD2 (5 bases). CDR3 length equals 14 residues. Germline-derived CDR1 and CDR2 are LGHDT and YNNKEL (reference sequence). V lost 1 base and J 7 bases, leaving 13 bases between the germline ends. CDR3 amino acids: CASSQGAAAGTQYF. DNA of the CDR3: TGTGCCAGCAGCCAAGGGGCCGCCGCGGGGACCCAGTACTTC.

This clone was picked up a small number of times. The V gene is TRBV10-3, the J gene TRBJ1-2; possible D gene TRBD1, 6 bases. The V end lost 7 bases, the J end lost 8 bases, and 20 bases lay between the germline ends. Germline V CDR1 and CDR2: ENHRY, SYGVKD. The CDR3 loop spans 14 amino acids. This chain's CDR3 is CAITAARGARGYTF. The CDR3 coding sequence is TGTGCCATCACCGCGGCCCGGGGGGCTCGAGGCTACACCTTC.

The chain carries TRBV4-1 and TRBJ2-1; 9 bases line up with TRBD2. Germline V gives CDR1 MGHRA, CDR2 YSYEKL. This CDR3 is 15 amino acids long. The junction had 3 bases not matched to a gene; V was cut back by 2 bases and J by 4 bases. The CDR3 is CASSQSLAGYNEQFF. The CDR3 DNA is TGCGCCAGCAGCCAAAGTCTAGCGGGGTACAATGAGCAGTTCTTC.

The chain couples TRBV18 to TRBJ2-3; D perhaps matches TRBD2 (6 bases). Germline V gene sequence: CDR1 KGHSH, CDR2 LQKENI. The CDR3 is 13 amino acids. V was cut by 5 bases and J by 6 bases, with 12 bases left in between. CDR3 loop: CASSTGESDTQYF. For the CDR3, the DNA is TGTGCCAGCTCAACGGGAGAATCCGATACGCAGTATTTT.

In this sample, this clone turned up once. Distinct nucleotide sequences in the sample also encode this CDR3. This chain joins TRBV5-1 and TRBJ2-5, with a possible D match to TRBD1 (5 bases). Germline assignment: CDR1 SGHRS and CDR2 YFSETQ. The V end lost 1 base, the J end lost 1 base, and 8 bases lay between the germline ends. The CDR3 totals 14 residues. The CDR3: CASSLIDSQETQYF. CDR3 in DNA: TGCGCCAGCAGCTTGATTGACAGCCAAGAGACCCAGTACTTC.

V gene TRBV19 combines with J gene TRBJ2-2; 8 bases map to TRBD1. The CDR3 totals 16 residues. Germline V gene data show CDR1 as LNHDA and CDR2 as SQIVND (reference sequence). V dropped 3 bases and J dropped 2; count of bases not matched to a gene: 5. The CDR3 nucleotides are TGTGCCAGTAGTATCCCCAGGGGGCCTAACACCGGGGAGCTGTTTTTT. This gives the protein CASSIPRGPNTGELFF.

CDR3 amino acids: CASSLGTGGGQPQHF. The CDR3 nucleotides are TGCGCCAGCAGCTTGGGGACAGGGGGCGGGCAGCCCCAGCATTTT. The chain uses TRBV5-1 and TRBJ1-5; TRBD1 aligns across 11 bases. V lost 0 bases and J lost 7; bases outside the gene matches: 3. Per the germline V gene, CDR1 is SGHRS and CDR2 is YFSETQ. The CDR3 consists of 15 residues.

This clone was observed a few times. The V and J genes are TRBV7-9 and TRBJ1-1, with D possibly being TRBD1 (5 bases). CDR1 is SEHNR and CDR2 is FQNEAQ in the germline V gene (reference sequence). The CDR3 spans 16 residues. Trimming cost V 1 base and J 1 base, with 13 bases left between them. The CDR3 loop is CASSLDRRTSNTEAFF. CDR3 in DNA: TGTGCCAGCAGCTTAGACAGGCGTACGTCGAACACTGAAGCTTTCTTT.

The CDR3 DNA sequence: TGTGCCAGCAGTTCCCATACAGTAGGTGGCTACACCTTC. Its translation: CASSSHTVGGYTF. The chain links TRBV28 to TRBJ1-2; D is ambiguous. CDR1 is MDHEN and CDR2 is SYDVKM in the germline V gene. The CDR3 runs to 13 residues. The V end lost 4 bases, the J end lost 7 bases, and 13 bases lay between the germline ends.

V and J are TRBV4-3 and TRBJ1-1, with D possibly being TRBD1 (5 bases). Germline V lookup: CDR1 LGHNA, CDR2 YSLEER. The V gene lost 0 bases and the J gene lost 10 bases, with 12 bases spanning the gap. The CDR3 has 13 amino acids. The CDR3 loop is CASSQDAARVAFF. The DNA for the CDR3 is TGCGCCAGCAGCCAAGATGCGGCCAGGGTAGCTTTCTTT.

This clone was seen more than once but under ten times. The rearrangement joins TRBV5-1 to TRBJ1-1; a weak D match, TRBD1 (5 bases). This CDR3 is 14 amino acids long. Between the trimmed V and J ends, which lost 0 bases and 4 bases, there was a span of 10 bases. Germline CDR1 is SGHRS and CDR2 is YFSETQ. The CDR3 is CASSLVPQGTEAFF. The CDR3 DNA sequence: TGCGCCAGCAGCTTGGTCCCCCAGGGCACTGAAGCTTTCTTT.

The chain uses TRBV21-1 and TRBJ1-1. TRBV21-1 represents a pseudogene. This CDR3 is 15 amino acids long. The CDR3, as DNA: TGTGCCAGCAGCAAAGGGGGAGGACCGAACACTGAAGCTTTCTTT. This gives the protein CASSKGGGPNTEAFF.

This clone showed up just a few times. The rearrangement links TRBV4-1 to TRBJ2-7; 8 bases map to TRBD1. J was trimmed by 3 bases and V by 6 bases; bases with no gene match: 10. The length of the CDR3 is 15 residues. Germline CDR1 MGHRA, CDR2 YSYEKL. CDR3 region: CASSHRGQGFYEQYF. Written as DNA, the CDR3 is TGCGCCAGCAGTCACCGCGGACAGGGTTTCTACGAGCAGTACTTC.

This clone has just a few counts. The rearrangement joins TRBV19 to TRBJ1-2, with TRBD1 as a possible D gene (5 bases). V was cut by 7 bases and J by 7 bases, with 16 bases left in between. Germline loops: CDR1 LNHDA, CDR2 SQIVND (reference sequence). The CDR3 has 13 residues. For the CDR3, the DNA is TGTGCCAGTACCTTTCCCAGGGAGGGTGGCTACACCTTC. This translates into CASTFPREGGYTF.

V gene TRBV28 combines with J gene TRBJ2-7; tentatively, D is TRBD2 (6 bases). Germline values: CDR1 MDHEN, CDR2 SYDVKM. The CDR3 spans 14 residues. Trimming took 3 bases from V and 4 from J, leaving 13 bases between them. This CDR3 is CASSFSGFRYEQYF. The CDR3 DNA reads TGTGCCAGCAGTTTTAGCGGATTCCGGTACGAGCAGTACTTC.

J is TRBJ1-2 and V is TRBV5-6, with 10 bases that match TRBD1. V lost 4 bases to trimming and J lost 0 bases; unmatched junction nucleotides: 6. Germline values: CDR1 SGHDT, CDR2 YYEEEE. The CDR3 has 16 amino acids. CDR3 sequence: CASSRRDRGANYGYTF. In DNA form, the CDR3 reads TGTGCCAGCAGCCGCCGGGACAGGGGTGCTAACTATGGCTACACCTTC.

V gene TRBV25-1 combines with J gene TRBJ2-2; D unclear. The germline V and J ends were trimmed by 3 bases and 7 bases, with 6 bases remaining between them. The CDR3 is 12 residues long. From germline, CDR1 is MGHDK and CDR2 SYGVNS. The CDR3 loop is CASSDYGGELFF. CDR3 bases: TGTGCCAGCAGTGACTACGGCGGGGAGCTGTTTTTT.

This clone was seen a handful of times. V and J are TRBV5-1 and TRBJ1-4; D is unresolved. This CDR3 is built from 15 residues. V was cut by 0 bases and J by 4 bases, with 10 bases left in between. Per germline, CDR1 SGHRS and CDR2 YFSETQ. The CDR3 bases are TGCGCCAGCAGCTTGGGGACTACGAGTAATGAAAAACTGTTTTTT. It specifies CASSLGTTSNEKLFF.

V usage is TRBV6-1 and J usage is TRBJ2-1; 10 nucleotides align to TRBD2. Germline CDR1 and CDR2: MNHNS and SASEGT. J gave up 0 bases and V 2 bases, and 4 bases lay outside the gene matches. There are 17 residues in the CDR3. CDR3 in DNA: TGTGCCAGCAGTGAATCGACTAGCGGGTACTCCTACAATGAGCAGTTCTTC. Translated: CASSESTSGYSYNEQFF.

Written as DNA, the CDR3 is TGTGCCAGCAGTGGCGGGCTAGCGGGGGTTTTAGATGAGCAGTTCTTC. Residues: CASSGGLAGVLDEQFF. The rearrangement joins TRBV2 to TRBJ2-1; TRBD2 matches 10 bases. The CDR3 is 16 amino acids. Germline V CDR1 and CDR2: SNHLY, FYNNEI. The trim removed 4 bases at V and 8 bases at J, leaving 11 bases unmatched. Looking up the rest from reference TRBV2 and TRBJ2-1 gives the full variable domain: EPEVTQTPSHQVTQMGQEVILRCVPISNHLYFYWYRQILGQKVEFLVSFYNNEISEKSEIFDDQFSVERPDGSNFTLKIRSTKLEDSAMYFCASSGGLAGVLDEQFFGPGTRLTVL.

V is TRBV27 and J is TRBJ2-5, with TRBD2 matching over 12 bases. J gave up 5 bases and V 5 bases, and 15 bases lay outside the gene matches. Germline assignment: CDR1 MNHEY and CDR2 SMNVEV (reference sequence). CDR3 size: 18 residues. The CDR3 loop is CASSPLLAGGALRETQYF. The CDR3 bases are TGTGCCAGCAGTCCCCTACTAGCGGGGGGCGCCCTTCGGGAGACCCAGTACTTC.

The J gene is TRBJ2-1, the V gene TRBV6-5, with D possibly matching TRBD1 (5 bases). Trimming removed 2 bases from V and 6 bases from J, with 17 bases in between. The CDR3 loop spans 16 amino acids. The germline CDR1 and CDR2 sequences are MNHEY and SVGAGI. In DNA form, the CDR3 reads TGTGCCAGCAGTTACGTTCCCCCAGGGCGCTTCAATGAGCAGTTCTTC. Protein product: CASSYVPPGRFNEQFF.